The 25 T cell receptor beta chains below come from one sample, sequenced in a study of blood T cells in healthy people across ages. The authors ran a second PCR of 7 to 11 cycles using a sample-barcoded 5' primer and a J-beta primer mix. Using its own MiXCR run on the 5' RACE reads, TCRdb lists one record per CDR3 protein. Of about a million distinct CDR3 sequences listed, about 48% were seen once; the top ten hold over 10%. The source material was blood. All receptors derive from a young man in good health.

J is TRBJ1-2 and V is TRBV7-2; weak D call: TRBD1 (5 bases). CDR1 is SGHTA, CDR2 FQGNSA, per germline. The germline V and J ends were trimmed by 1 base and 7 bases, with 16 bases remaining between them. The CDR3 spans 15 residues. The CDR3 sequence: CASSLEGGGTGGYTF. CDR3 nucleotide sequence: TGTGCCAGCAGCTTAGAGGGCGGCGGGACCGGTGGCTACACCTTC.

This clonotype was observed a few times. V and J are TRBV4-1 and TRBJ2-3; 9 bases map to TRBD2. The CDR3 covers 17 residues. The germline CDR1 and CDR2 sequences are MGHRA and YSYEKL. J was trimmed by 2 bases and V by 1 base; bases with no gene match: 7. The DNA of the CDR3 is TGCGCCAGCAGCCAAGGACCCAGCGGGGGGTACACAGATACGCAGTATTTT. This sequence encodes CASSQGPSGGYTDTQYF.

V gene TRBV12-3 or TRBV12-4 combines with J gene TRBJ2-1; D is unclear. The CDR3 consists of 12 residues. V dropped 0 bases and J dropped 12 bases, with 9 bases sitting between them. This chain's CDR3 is CASSLAPGVQFF. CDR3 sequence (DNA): TGTGCCAGCAGTTTAGCGCCGGGTGTGCAGTTCTTC.

CDR3 sequence: CSARQSNEKLFF. The CDR3 coding sequence is TGCAGTGCTAGGCAGTCTAATGAAAAACTGTTTTTT. The chain couples TRBV20-1 to TRBJ1-4; unclear D gene. CDR1 and CDR2 from the germline V gene are DFQATT and SNEGSKA (reference sequence). V gave up 3 bases and J gave up 3 bases, with 5 bases separating them. The length of the CDR3 is 12 residues.

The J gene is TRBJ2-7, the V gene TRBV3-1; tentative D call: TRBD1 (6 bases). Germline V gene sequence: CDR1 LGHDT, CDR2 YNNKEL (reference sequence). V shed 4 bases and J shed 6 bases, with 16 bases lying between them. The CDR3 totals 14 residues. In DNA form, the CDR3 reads TGTGCCAGCAGCCCTGCAACACAGGGAACCGAGCAGTACTTC. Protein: CASSPATQGTEQYF.

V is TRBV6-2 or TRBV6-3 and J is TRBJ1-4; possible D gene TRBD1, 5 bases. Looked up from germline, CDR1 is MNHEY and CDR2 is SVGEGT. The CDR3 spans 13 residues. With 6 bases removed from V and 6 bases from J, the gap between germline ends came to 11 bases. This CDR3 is CASRDSGDEKLFF. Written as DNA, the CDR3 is TGTGCCAGCAGAGACAGCGGGGATGAAAAACTGTTTTTT.

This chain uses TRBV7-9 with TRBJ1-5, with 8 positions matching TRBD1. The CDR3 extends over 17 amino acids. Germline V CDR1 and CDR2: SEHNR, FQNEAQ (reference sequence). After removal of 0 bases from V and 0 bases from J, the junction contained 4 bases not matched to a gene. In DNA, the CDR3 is TGTGCCAGCAGCTTAGCGCAGGGGGCGAGTAGCAATCAGCCCCAGCATTTT. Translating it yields CASSLAQGASSNQPQHF.

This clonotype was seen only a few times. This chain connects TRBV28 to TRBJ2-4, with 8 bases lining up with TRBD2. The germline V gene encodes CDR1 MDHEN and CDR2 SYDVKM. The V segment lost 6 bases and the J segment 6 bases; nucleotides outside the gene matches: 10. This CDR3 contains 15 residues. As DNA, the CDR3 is TGTGCCAGCAGCGCAACGCGGGGGGCTAGAAACATTCAGTACTTC. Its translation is CASSATRGARNIQYF.

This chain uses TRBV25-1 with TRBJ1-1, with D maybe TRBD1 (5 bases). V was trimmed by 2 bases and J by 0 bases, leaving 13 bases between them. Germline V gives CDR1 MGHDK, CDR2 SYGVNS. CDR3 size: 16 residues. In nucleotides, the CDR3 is TGTGCCAGCAGTGAAGCGGGGCCGACCATGAACACTGAAGCTTTCTTT. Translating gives CASSEAGPTMNTEAFF.

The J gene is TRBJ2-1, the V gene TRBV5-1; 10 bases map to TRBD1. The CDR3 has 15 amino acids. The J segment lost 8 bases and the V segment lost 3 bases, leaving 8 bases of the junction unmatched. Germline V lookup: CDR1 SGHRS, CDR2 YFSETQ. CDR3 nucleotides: TGCGCCAGCAGCTCCAGGGCCGGGACAGGGGATGAGCAGTTCTTC. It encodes CASSSRAGTGDEQFF.

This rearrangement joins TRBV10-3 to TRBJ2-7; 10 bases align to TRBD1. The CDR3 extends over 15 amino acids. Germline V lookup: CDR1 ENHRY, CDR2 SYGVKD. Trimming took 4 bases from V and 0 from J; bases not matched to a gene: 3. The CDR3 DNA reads TGTGCCATCAGTGTCGGGACAGGGGTCTCCTACGAGCAGTACTTC. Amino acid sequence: CAISVGTGVSYEQYF.

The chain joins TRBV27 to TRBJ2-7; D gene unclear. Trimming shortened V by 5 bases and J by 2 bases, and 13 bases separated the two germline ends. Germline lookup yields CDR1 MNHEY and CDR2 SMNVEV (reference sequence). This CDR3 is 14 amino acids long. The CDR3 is CASSHRVLTYEQYF. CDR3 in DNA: TGTGCCAGCAGTCACAGAGTGTTGACCTACGAGCAGTACTTC.

CDR3 sequence reads: CASSVAGQGTNTEAFF. The CDR3, as DNA: TGTGCCAGCAGCGTAGCGGGACAGGGGACCAACACTGAAGCTTTCTTT. The gene calls are TRBV9 and TRBJ1-1; 10 bases are a match to TRBD1. The CDR3 has 16 amino acids. Per germline, CDR1 SGDLS and CDR2 YYNGEE. V was pared by 0 bases and J by 2 bases, with 4 bases of the junction left unmatched.

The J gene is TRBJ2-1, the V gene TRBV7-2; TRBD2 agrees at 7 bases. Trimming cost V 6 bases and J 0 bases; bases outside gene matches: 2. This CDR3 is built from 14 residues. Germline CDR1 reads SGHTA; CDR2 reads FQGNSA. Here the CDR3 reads CASRGGFSYNEQFF. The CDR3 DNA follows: TGTGCCAGCAGGGGGGGGTTCTCCTACAATGAGCAGTTCTTC.

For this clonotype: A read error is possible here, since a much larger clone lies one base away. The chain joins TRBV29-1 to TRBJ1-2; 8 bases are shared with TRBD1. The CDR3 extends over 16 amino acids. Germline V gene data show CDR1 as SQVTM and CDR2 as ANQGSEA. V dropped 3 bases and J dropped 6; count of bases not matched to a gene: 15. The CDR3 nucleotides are TGCAGCGTTGAGGCCGGGACAGGAGCGAACGGCCATGGCTACACCTTC. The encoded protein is CSVEAGTGANGHGYTF.

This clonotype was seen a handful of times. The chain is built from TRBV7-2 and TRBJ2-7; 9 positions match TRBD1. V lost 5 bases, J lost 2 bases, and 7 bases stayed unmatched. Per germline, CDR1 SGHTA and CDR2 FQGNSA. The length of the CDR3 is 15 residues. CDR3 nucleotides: TGTGCCAGCAGCCGTGGACAGGGGCAACCCTACGAGCAGTACTTC. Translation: CASSRGQGQPYEQYF.

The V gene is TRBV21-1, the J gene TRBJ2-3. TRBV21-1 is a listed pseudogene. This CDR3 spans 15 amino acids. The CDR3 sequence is CASSKGTVSTDTQYF. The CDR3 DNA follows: TGTGCCAGCAGCAAGGGAACAGTTAGCACAGATACGCAGTATTTT.

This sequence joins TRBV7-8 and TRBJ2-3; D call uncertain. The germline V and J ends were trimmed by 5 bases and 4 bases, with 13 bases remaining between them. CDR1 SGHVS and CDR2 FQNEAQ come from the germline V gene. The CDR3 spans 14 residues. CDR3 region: CASSVRNFPDTQYF. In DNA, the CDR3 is TGTGCCAGCAGCGTACGGAACTTCCCAGATACGCAGTATTTT.

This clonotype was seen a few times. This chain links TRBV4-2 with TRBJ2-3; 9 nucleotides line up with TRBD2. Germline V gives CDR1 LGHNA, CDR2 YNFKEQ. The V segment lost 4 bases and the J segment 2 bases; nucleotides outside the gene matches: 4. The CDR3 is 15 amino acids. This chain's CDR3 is CASSRKRGVTDTQYF. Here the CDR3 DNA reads TGTGCCAGCAGCCGGAAGCGGGGGGTCACAGATACGCAGTATTTT.

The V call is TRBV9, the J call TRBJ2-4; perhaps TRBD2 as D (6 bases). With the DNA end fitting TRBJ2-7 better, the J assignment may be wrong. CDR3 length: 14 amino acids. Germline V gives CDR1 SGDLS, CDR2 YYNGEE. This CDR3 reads CASSGGRGGFEQYF. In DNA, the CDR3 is TGTGCCAGCAGCGGCGGACGGGGAGGCTTCGAGCAGTACTTC.

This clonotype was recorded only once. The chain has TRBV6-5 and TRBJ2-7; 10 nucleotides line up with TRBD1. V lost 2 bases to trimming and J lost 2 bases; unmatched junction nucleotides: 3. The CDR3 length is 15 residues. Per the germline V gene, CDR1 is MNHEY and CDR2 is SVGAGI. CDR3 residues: CASSYMTGGTYEQYF. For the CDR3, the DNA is TGTGCCAGCAGTTACATGACAGGGGGCACCTACGAGCAGTACTTC.

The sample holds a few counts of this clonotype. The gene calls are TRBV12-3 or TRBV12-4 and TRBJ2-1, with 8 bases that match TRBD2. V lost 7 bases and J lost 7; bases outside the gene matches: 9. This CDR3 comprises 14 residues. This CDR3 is CASTNSGTSNEQFF. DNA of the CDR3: TGTGCCAGCACGAATTCCGGGACTAGTAATGAGCAGTTCTTC.

CDR3 in DNA: TGCAGCGTTCACGGGACAGAGGGCTACGAGCAGTACTTC. Its protein is CSVHGTEGYEQYF. The chain recombines TRBV29-1 with TRBJ2-7; TRBD1 matches 7 bases. The germline gives CDR1 SQVTM, CDR2 ANQGSEA. V was clipped by 5 bases and J by 3 bases; unmatched bases: 7. The length of the CDR3 is 13 residues.

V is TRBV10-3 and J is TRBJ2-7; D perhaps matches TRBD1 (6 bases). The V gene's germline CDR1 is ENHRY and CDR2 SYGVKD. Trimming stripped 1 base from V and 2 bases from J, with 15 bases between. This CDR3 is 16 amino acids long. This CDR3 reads CAISELTGTNPYEQYF. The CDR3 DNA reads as TGTGCCATCAGTGAGTTGACCGGGACAAACCCCTACGAGCAGTACTTC.

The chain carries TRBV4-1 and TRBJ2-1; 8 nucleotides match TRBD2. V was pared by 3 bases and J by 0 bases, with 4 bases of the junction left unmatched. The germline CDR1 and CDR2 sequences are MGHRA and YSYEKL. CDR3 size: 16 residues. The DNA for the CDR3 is TGCGCCAGCAGCCATCAGGGGACTAGCTCCTACAATGAGCAGTTCTTC. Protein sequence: CASSHQGTSSYNEQFF.